This is a list of T cell receptor beta chains from one sample in a study of T cells in Graves' hyperthyroidism and ophthalmopathy. MiXCR was run by TCRdb on the multiplex PCR reads, yielding one entry per CDR3 protein. The sample carries almost 250,000 distinct CDR3 sequences, roughly 22% recorded once. The sample was blood. The receptor source for this set is a woman aged 35 to 49 with Graves' ophthalmopathy. CDR3s include the opening cysteine and the closing phenylalanine or tryptophan. The D gene is left open where the match is weak. Some rows mark clone size as missing; the rest say once, few, many or name a class of expanded clone.

abundance: many; v_gene: TRBV27; j_gene: TRBJ2-6; d_gene: -; CDR3nt: TGTGCCAGCAGACCGTCCCTCTCTGGGGCCAACGTCCTGACTTTC; CDR3aa: CASRPSLSGANVLTF
abundance: many; v_gene: TRBV28; j_gene: TRBJ2-7; d_gene: -; CDR3nt: TGTGCCAGCAGTACACCGGGACAACCCTACGAGCAGTACTTC; CDR3aa: CASSTPGQPYEQYF
abundance: many; v_gene: TRBV15; j_gene: TRBJ1-1; d_gene: -; CDR3nt: TGTGCCACCAGCAGAGAGCGGCGAGGCACTGAAGCTTTCTTT; CDR3aa: CATSRERRGTEAFF
abundance: few; v_gene: TRBV6-1; j_gene: TRBJ1-1; d_gene: TRBD1; CDR3nt: TGTGCCAGCAGAACGGACAGGGAGAACACTGAAGCTTTCTTT; CDR3aa: CASRTDRENTEAFF
abundance: -; v_gene: TRBV6-2/TRBV6-3; j_gene: TRBJ2-7; d_gene: -; CDR3nt: TGTGCCAGCACTATACAGGCAACCTCCTACGAGCAGTACTTC; CDR3aa: CASTIQATSYEQYF
abundance: -; v_gene: TRBV13; j_gene: TRBJ2-5; d_gene: TRBD2; CDR3nt: TGTGCCAGCAGCTTATCCCCCGGACTAGCGGGAAGGGAAGAGACCCAGTACTTC; CDR3aa: CASSLSPGLAGREETQYF
abundance: -; v_gene: TRBV4-2; j_gene: TRBJ2-3; d_gene: TRBD2; CDR3nt: TGTGCCAGCAGCCAAGAGCCCACCGGGACTAGCGGGAGTAGTGCAGATACGCAGTATTTT; CDR3aa: CASSQEPTGTSGSSADTQYF
abundance: -; v_gene: TRBV6-1; j_gene: TRBJ2-5; d_gene: -; CDR3nt: TGTGCCAGCAGTGAACAAAGGCGAGAGACCCAGTACTTC; CDR3aa: CASSEQRRETQYF
abundance: many; v_gene: TRBV12-3/TRBV12-4; j_gene: TRBJ2-7; d_gene: -; CDR3nt: TGTGCCAGCAGTTCAACCACTAGTTCCTACGAGCAGTACTTC; CDR3aa: CASSSTTSSYEQYF
abundance: -; v_gene: TRBV20-1; j_gene: TRBJ2-7; d_gene: -; CDR3nt: TGCAGTGCTAGAGCTGGCCGGGACGGAACCTACGAGCAGTACTTC; CDR3aa: CSARAGRDGTYEQYF
abundance: many; v_gene: TRBV28; j_gene: TRBJ2-3; d_gene: -; CDR3nt: TGTGCCAGTTGGTTAGGGTGGGGCACAGATACGCAGTATTTT; CDR3aa: CASWLGWGTDTQYF
abundance: many; v_gene: TRBV6-5; j_gene: TRBJ2-2; d_gene: -; CDR3nt: TGTGCCAGCAGTCCTCTTATTTCCGGGGAGCTGTTTTTT; CDR3aa: CASSPLISGELFF
abundance: -; v_gene: TRBV11-2; j_gene: TRBJ2-5; d_gene: -; CDR3nt: TGTGCCAGCAGCTTAGGGTGGGAAGAGACCCAGTACTTC; CDR3aa: CASSLGWEETQYF
abundance: many; v_gene: TRBV7-2; j_gene: TRBJ2-7; d_gene: TRBD1; CDR3nt: TGTGCCAGCAGCCCAGGACAGGGGGTAGGGGAGCAGTACTTC; CDR3aa: CASSPGQGVGEQYF
abundance: -; v_gene: TRBV20-1; j_gene: TRBJ1-2; d_gene: -; CDR3nt: TGCAGTGCGCAGAGCTCGGGGTATGGCTACACCTTC; CDR3aa: CSAQSSGYGYTF
abundance: -; v_gene: TRBV30; j_gene: TRBJ1-6; d_gene: -; CDR3nt: TGTGCCTGGGCCTTGACTGTCTTTGGGAATTCACCCCTCCACTTT; CDR3aa: CAWALTVFGNSPLHF
abundance: -; v_gene: TRBV6-1; j_gene: TRBJ1-2; d_gene: -; CDR3nt: TGTGCCAGCAGGCCGGGAAGCTTC; CDR3aa: CASRPGSF
abundance: -; v_gene: TRBV6-1; j_gene: TRBJ2-7; d_gene: -; CDR3nt: TGTGCCAGCAGTGAACTTTCGAGGGAAAGCCACGAGCAGTACTTC; CDR3aa: CASSELSRESHEQYF
abundance: many; v_gene: TRBV27; j_gene: TRBJ1-2; d_gene: -; CDR3nt: TGTGCCAGCAGTTTAAAGCAGGACTATGGCTACACCTTC; CDR3aa: CASSLKQDYGYTF
abundance: -; v_gene: TRBV12-3/TRBV12-4; j_gene: TRBJ2-6; d_gene: TRBD1; CDR3nt: TGTGCCAGCAGGGAGGACAGGGCCGGGGCCAACGTCCTGACTTTC; CDR3aa: CASREDRAGANVLTF
abundance: -; v_gene: TRBV7-8; j_gene: TRBJ2-5; d_gene: -; CDR3nt: TGTGCCAGCAGCTTCCCAGAAGGGACCCAGTACTTC; CDR3aa: CASSFPEGTQYF
abundance: once; v_gene: TRBV28; j_gene: TRBJ2-7; d_gene: -; CDR3nt: TGTGCGAAAAGTCGCGAATGGGACCACGAGCAGTACTTC; CDR3aa: CAKSREWDHEQYF
abundance: many; v_gene: TRBV7-3; j_gene: TRBJ2-3; d_gene: TRBD1; CDR3nt: TGTGCCAGCAGCGCCAGGGGGCACGGCGCAGATACGCAGTATTTT; CDR3aa: CASSARGHGADTQYF
abundance: many; v_gene: TRBV20-1; j_gene: TRBJ1-5; d_gene: -; CDR3nt: TGCAGTGCTAGGGAGAAGCTTTCCTATCAGCCCCAGCATTTT; CDR3aa: CSAREKLSYQPQHF
abundance: many; v_gene: TRBV7-2; j_gene: TRBJ2-7; d_gene: TRBD1; CDR3nt: TGTGCCAGCAGCAAAATCACCGGGACAGGGGGCTACGAGCAGTACTTC; CDR3aa: CASSKITGTGGYEQYF
abundance: -; v_gene: TRBV6-1; j_gene: TRBJ1-2; d_gene: TRBD1; CDR3nt: TGTGCCAGCATGGAGACAGGGCCTAACTATGGCTACACCTTC; CDR3aa: CASMETGPNYGYTF
abundance: many; v_gene: TRBV27; j_gene: TRBJ2-7; d_gene: -; CDR3nt: TGTGCCAGCAGTCCCAGGACAGGAGGACTAGTCCGAGTCGAGCAGTACTTC; CDR3aa: CASSPRTGGLVRVEQYF
abundance: few; v_gene: TRBV16; j_gene: TRBJ2-2; d_gene: -; CDR3nt: TGTGCCAGCAGCCAATCCGGGGGCCACGGGGAGCTGTTTTTT; CDR3aa: CASSQSGGHGELFF
abundance: many; v_gene: TRBV11-2; j_gene: TRBJ1-3; d_gene: -; CDR3nt: TGTGCCAGCAGCATACCCAGGAGCTCTGGAAACACCATATATTTT; CDR3aa: CASSIPRSSGNTIYF
abundance: -; v_gene: TRBV6-5; j_gene: TRBJ2-5; d_gene: -; CDR3nt: TGTGCCAGCAGTTACGAGTTGGGGGCGGGGAACGGCGAGACCCAGTACTTC; CDR3aa: CASSYELGAGNGETQYF